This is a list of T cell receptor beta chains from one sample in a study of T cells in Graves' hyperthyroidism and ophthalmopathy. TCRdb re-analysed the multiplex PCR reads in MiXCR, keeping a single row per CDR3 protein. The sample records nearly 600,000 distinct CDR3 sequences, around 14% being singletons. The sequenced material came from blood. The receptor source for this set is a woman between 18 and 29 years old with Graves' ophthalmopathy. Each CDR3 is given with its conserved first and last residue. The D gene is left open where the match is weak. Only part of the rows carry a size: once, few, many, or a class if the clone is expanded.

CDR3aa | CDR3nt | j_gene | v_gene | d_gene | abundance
CNAQTSGQQRGAHNEQFF | TGCAATGCGCAAACTAGCGGGCAACAGCGTGGGGCACACAATGAGCAGTTCTTC | TRBJ2-1 | TRBV20-1 | TRBD2 | NA
CAISGAGEARNTEAFF | TGTGCCATCAGTGGGGCAGGGGAGGCCAGGAACACTGAAGCTTTCTTT | TRBJ1-1 | TRBV10-3 | NA | few
CASGLAGTGYEQYF | TGTGCTAGTGGTTTGGCCGGGACAGGCTACGAGCAGTACTTC | TRBJ2-7 | TRBV12-5 | TRBD1 | many
CASSFGGERENTGELFF | TGTGCCAGCAGCTTCGGAGGGGAGCGGGAGAACACCGGGGAGCTGTTTTTT | TRBJ2-2 | TRBV9 | TRBD2 | few
CASTSLGFQGFRYEQYF | TGTGCCAGCACCAGTCTGGGTTTCCAGGGGTTCCGCTACGAGCAGTACTTC | TRBJ2-7 | TRBV28 | NA | many
CASSQVTGRFTGELFF | TGCGCCAGCAGCCAGGTTACAGGGAGGTTCACCGGGGAGCTGTTTTTT | TRBJ2-2 | TRBV4-3 | NA | few
CASGAADQPGELFF | TGTGCCAGCGGAGCAGCGGATCAGCCCGGGGAGCTGTTTTTT | TRBJ2-2 | TRBV12-3/TRBV12-4 | NA | NA
CASSQEGGPGFDEQYF | TGCGCCAGCAGCCAAGAAGGCGGACCAGGGTTTGACGAGCAGTACTTC | TRBJ2-7 | TRBV4-3 | NA | NA
CASRTSLGRGQPQHF | TGTGCCAGCAGGACCAGCCTCGGCCGGGGCCAGCCCCAGCATTTT | TRBJ1-5 | TRBV27 | NA | many
CASKPKRVTPSLDKNTGELFF | TGTGCCAGCAAACCTAAACGAGTCACCCCGAGCCTAGATAAGAACACCGGGGAGCTGTTTTTT | TRBJ2-2 | TRBV7-3 | NA | NA
CASSPRATSQETQYF | TGTGCCAGCTCACCTCGTGCGACAAGTCAAGAGACCCAGTACTTC | TRBJ2-5 | TRBV18 | NA | NA
CASSETGSSYNEQFF | TGTGCCAGCAGTGAGACTGGGAGCTCCTACAATGAGCAGTTCTTC | TRBJ2-1 | TRBV2 | NA | many
CASSRGRGNTIYF | TGTGCCAGTAGTAGAGGGCGTGGAAACACCATATATTTT | TRBJ1-3 | TRBV19 | NA | once
CASSQAGDSGNTIYF | TGTGCCAGCAGCCAGGCGGGTGACTCTGGAAACACCATATATTTT | TRBJ1-3 | TRBV7-9 | NA | NA
CASSLSSSGSYPYEQYF | TGTGCCAGCAGTTTATCTTCCAGCGGGAGTTACCCCTACGAGCAGTACTTC | TRBJ2-7 | TRBV27 | TRBD2 | many
CASSFYSGANVLTF | TGTGCCAGCAGCTTTTACTCTGGGGCCAACGTCCTGACTTTC | TRBJ2-6 | TRBV7-9 | NA | NA
CSGGQGNYGYTF | TGCAGCGGCGGACAGGGAAACTATGGCTACACCTTC | TRBJ1-2 | TRBV29-1 | TRBD1 | many
CASSLARGANVLTF | TGTGCCAGCAGTTTAGCCCGAGGGGCCAACGTCCTGACTTTC | TRBJ2-6 | TRBV7-9 | NA | few
CASSHYRQGRFYGYTF | TGTGCCAGCAGTCACTATAGACAGGGCCGATTCTATGGCTACACCTTC | TRBJ1-2 | TRBV28 | TRBD1 | many
CASSRTGGPSYEQYF | TGTGCCAGCAGCAGGACGGGAGGCCCATCCTACGAGCAGTACTTC | TRBJ2-7 | TRBV7-3 | TRBD2 | many
CAISESRESEAFF | TGTGCCATCAGTGAGTCGCGGGAGAGTGAAGCTTTCTTT | TRBJ1-1 | TRBV10-3 | NA | many
CAWSPRGAGPFYEQYF | TGTGCCTGGAGCCCTAGGGGGGCAGGGCCTTTCTACGAGCAGTACTTC | TRBJ2-7 | TRBV30 | NA | few
CSASTLLGPGALNTEAFF | TGCAGTGCTAGTACGCTTTTGGGGCCGGGGGCTTTGAACACTGAAGCTTTCTTT | TRBJ1-1 | TRBV20-1 | NA | few
CASSQYRVELFF | TGTGCCAGCAGTCAATATCGGGTTGAACTGTTTTTT | TRBJ1-4 | TRBV12-3/TRBV12-4 | NA | NA
CASSLASGSYYEQYF | TGCGCCAGCAGCCTTGCTAGCGGGAGTTACTACGAGCAGTACTTC | TRBJ2-7 | TRBV5-1 | TRBD2 | many
CASSLRQEHTGELFF | TGTGCCAGCAGCCTACGACAGGAGCACACCGGGGAGCTGTTTTTT | TRBJ2-2 | TRBV7-2 | NA | many
CASGLMVTGELFF | TGTGCCAGCGGCCTTATGGTCACCGGGGAGCTGTTTTTT | TRBJ2-2 | TRBV14 | NA | few
CASTKGTGWWTDTQYF | TGTGCCAGCACCAAAGGGACAGGGTGGTGGACAGATACGCAGTATTTT | TRBJ2-3 | TRBV27 | TRBD1 | many
CVSSRKDRADNEQFF | TGCGTCAGCAGCAGAAAGGACAGGGCGGACAATGAGCAGTTCTTC | TRBJ2-1 | TRBV5-1 | TRBD1 | NA
CASSFTTDRGPNSPLHF | TGTGCCAGCAGTTTTACGACGGACAGGGGGCCGAATTCACCCCTCCACTTT | TRBJ1-6 | TRBV27 | TRBD1 | NA
CASSQTTGETQYF | TGCGCCAGCAGCCAAACGACAGGGGAGACCCAGTACTTC | TRBJ2-5 | TRBV4-1 | TRBD1 | NA
CSARSDRIRTEAFF | TGCAGTGCTAGGAGCGACAGGATTCGGACTGAAGCTTTCTTT | TRBJ1-1 | TRBV20-1 | NA | many
CSARDQAGGRDEQFF | TGCAGTGCTAGAGATCAAGCGGGAGGACGGGATGAGCAGTTCTTC | TRBJ2-1 | TRBV20-1 | TRBD2 | many
CASSYAGLANYNEQFF | TGCGCCAGCAGCTACGCGGGACTAGCGAACTACAATGAGCAGTTCTTC | TRBJ2-1 | TRBV5-1 | TRBD2 | many
CASTSGGRSANSPLHF | TGTGCCAGCACCTCGGGCGGGCGCTCCGCTAATTCACCCCTCCACTTT | TRBJ1-6 | TRBV12-3/TRBV12-4 | NA | NA
CASSQYGWTLNYEQYF | TGTGCCAGCAGCCAGTACGGTTGGACGCTAAACTACGAGCAGTACTTC | TRBJ2-7 | TRBV14 | NA | many
CASSLGQLYRETQYF | TGTGCCAGCAGCTTGGGACAGCTGTACCGAGAGACCCAGTACTTC | TRBJ2-5 | TRBV14 | TRBD1 | once
CASSLSAGAGETQYF | TGTGCCAGCAGTTTGAGCGCGGGAGCAGGGGAGACCCAGTACTTC | TRBJ2-5 | TRBV12-3/TRBV12-4 | TRBD2 | many
CASSPRDRGRTPLHF | TGTGCCAGCAGCCCCCGGGACAGGGGTCGGACACCCCTCCACTTT | TRBJ1-6 | TRBV9 | TRBD1 | many
CATSDAGQGEAAQYF | TGTGCCACCAGTGATGCAGGACAGGGGGAGGCGGCCCAGTACTTC | TRBJ2-5 | TRBV24-1 | TRBD1 | many
CASSVARITDTQYF | TGTGCCAGCAGCGTAGCCCGGATCACAGATACGCAGTATTTT | TRBJ2-3 | TRBV9 | NA | few
CASSQDRTSGELDTQYF | TGCGCCAGCAGCCAAGATCGGACTAGCGGCGAATTAGATACGCAGTATTTT | TRBJ2-3 | TRBV4-1 | TRBD2 | few
CASSEGQGAKFF | TGCGCCAGCAGCGAGGGACAGGGGGCGAAGTTCTTC | TRBJ2-1 | TRBV4-1 | TRBD1 | NA
CASSLLGQAYSYEQYF | TGTGCCAGCAGTTTATTAGGGCAGGCTTACTCCTACGAGCAGTACTTC | TRBJ2-7 | TRBV28 | NA | many
CASSSLGLGLAGDSYEQYF | TGTGCCAGCAGTTCCCTCGGACTAGGGCTAGCGGGAGACTCCTACGAGCAGTACTTC | TRBJ2-7 | TRBV27 | TRBD2 | many
CSARPSTSLRRHQETQYF | TGCAGTGCTAGACCCTCAACGTCACTCAGGAGACACCAAGAGACCCAGTACTTC | TRBJ2-5 | TRBV20-1 | NA | many
CASSFRDRENTDTQYF | TGTGCCAGCAGCTTTCGGGACAGGGAAAACACAGATACGCAGTATTTT | TRBJ2-3 | TRBV9 | TRBD1 | few
CAISRQGGTDTQYF | TGTGCCATCAGTCGACAGGGAGGCACAGATACGCAGTATTTT | TRBJ2-3 | TRBV10-3 | TRBD1 | many
CASTVRGAGELFF | TGTGCCAGCACTGTTAGAGGGGCCGGGGAGCTGTTTTTT | TRBJ2-2 | TRBV12-3/TRBV12-4 | NA | few